Included here is one TCR beta chain sequence, with context. This clone appeared a single time. Its antigen remains unidentified. No base-level quality is on record; no much larger clone is a single base apart. The collaborating institutions used their own protocols to collect whole blood in K2EDTA tubes. For TCRbeta analysis, collaborator samples were shipped as frozen whole blood, as isolated PBMCs, or as DNA extracted from either sample type. This sample was taken from a study of blood T cell repertoires in COVID-19 (dated by TCRdb to the early 2020s). About the study as a whole: The collaborator samples originated in the United States, Italy and Spain and spanned the acute and convalescent phases of COVID-19. The material from the prospective study consisted of cDNA or gDNA derived from T cells, B-cell-depleted T cells, or PBMCs. Deeply sampled blood TCRbeta repertoires from subjects exposed to, actively infected with, or recovered from COVID-19 were included in the dataset. The repertoires were released in a freely available public database intended as a resource for research on the immune response to SARS-CoV-2. Samples came from the ongoing ImmuneRACE study (first 160 participants) plus 1,254 subjects from 6 global collaborators. Sample metadata almost always included a de-identified subject ID, COVID-19 status, age in years and sex. Where available, HLA class I and class II types were obtained from metadata supplied by the sample provider rather than from assay-based typing. Summary of the overall study and its limitations: The quantity of clinical and demographic metadata differed by source and by participant and was supplied without curation.

TCRbeta CDR3 regions were amplified from genomic DNA by means of the immunoSEQ Assay, a bias-controlled multiplex PCR. As for the authors' bioinformatics: The number of nucleated cells in each sample was estimated from the amplification of reference gene primers within the assay. Sequence reads were collapsed and filtered to measure the absolute abundance of every unique TCRbeta CDR3 rearrangement. Productive Simpson clonality was computed per sample as the square root of Simpson's diversity index over productive rearrangements. Held by TCRdb, this immuneACCESS table contains in-frame sequences only and omits some clones. Under half of the omission traces to an unresolved V gene where checked; the cause of the rest is unknown. For V, J and clone size, that table is used; D and trimming come from the DNA. The sample has some 200,000 clones on record, 85% to 90% of them singletons. Clones ranked in the top ten supply 5% to 6.5% of the sample.

The cysteine opens and the phenylalanine closes a CDR3 of 14 amino acids. Just CDR3 DNA is preserved here, 42 bases in frame from base 1. The germline V gene (reference sequence) yields MNHEY for CDR1 and SMNVEV for CDR2. At the junction V is shortened by 6 bases and J by 3 bases; bases outside the gene matches: 6. The TCR originated in a man aged 40-49 years with active or convalescent COVID-19. The chain was built from TRBV27 and TRBJ2-7; TRBD1 agrees with 9 junctional bases. The sample comprised peripheral blood. The bases are TGTGCCAGCAGCCCGGGACAGGGAGGCTACGAGCAGTACTTC. The encoded protein is CASSPGQGGYEQYF.